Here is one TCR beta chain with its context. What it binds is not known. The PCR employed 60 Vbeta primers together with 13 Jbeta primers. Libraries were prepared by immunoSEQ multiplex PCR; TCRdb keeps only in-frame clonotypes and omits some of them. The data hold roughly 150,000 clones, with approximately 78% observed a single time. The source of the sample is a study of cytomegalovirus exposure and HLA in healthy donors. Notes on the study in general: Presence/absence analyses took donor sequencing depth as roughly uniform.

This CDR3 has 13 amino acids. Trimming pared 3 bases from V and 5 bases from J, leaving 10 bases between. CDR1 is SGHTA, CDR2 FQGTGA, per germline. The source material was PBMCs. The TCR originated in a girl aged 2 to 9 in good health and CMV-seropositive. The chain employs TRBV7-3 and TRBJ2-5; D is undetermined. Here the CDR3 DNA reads TGTGCCAGCAGCTTTGCAGTCGGGGAGACCCAGTACTTC. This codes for CASSFAVGETQYF. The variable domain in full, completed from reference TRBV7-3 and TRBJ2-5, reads GAGVSQTPSNKVTEKGKYVELRCDPISGHTALYWYRQSLGQGPEFLIYFQGTGAADDSGLPNDRFFAVRPEGSVSTLKIQRTERGDSAVYLCASSFAVGETQYFGPGTRLLVL.